The source of this TCR beta chain is a study of T and B cells in COVID-19 patients. Overall study: Critical illness requiring mechanical ventilation or extracorporeal membrane oxygenation affected 12 of 20 active-infection patients.

Blood genomic DNA input for TRB amplification was 250-500 ng. The sample holds a few counts of this clonotype. TRB rearrangements were amplified by multiplex PCR with BIOMED2 TRB-A/B primers. TCRdb ran MiXCR on the multiplex PCR reads and lists one entry per CDR3 protein. The table lists 6,000 or so distinct CDR3 sequences, roughly 26% of them singletons. The sequenced material came from blood. This receptor was obtained from a human donor with active COVID-19.

CDR3 in DNA: TGTGCCAGCAGCTTAGCGGAGGCAGATACGCAGTATTTT. Translated, it gives CASSLAEADTQYF. The chain employs TRBV7-9 and TRBJ2-3, with a weak D call TRBD2 (5 bases). Germline values: CDR1 SEHNR, CDR2 FQNEAQ (reference sequence). The V gene lost 0 bases and the J gene lost 4 bases, with 5 bases spanning the gap. The CDR3 is made up of 13 amino acids.